The T cell receptor (beta chain) under discussion was sequenced for a study of CD8+ T cells in alopecia areata. Findings and caveats of the study: It was less clear whether patients shared TCRs than it was in mice, possibly because of HLA. Clonality exceeded that of normal scalp in lesional scalp, most notably in alopecia totalis/universalis.

Extracted from the samples, RNA was reverse transcribed into cDNA to serve as the sequencing template. Sequenced by immunoSEQ multiplex PCR; TCRdb stores in-frame clones only, minus some. The sample has approximately 100,000 clones; around three fifths are singletons. CDR3 size: 16 residues. The germline V gene encodes CDR1 MNHEY and CDR2 SMNVEV (reference sequence). Between the trimmed V and J ends, which lost 5 bases and 0 bases, there was a span of 17 bases. Worth noting for this clone: The antigen is not known.

The chain employs TRBV27 and TRBJ2-7; TRBD1 might be the D (7 bases). Sequenced sample: CD4+ T cells sorted from blood. This receptor was taken from a human donor in good health. Here the CDR3 DNA reads TGTGCCAGCAGTCTCGCTGGAGGGGGCCACTCCTACGAGCAGTACTTC. Translating gives CASSLAGGGHSYEQYF.